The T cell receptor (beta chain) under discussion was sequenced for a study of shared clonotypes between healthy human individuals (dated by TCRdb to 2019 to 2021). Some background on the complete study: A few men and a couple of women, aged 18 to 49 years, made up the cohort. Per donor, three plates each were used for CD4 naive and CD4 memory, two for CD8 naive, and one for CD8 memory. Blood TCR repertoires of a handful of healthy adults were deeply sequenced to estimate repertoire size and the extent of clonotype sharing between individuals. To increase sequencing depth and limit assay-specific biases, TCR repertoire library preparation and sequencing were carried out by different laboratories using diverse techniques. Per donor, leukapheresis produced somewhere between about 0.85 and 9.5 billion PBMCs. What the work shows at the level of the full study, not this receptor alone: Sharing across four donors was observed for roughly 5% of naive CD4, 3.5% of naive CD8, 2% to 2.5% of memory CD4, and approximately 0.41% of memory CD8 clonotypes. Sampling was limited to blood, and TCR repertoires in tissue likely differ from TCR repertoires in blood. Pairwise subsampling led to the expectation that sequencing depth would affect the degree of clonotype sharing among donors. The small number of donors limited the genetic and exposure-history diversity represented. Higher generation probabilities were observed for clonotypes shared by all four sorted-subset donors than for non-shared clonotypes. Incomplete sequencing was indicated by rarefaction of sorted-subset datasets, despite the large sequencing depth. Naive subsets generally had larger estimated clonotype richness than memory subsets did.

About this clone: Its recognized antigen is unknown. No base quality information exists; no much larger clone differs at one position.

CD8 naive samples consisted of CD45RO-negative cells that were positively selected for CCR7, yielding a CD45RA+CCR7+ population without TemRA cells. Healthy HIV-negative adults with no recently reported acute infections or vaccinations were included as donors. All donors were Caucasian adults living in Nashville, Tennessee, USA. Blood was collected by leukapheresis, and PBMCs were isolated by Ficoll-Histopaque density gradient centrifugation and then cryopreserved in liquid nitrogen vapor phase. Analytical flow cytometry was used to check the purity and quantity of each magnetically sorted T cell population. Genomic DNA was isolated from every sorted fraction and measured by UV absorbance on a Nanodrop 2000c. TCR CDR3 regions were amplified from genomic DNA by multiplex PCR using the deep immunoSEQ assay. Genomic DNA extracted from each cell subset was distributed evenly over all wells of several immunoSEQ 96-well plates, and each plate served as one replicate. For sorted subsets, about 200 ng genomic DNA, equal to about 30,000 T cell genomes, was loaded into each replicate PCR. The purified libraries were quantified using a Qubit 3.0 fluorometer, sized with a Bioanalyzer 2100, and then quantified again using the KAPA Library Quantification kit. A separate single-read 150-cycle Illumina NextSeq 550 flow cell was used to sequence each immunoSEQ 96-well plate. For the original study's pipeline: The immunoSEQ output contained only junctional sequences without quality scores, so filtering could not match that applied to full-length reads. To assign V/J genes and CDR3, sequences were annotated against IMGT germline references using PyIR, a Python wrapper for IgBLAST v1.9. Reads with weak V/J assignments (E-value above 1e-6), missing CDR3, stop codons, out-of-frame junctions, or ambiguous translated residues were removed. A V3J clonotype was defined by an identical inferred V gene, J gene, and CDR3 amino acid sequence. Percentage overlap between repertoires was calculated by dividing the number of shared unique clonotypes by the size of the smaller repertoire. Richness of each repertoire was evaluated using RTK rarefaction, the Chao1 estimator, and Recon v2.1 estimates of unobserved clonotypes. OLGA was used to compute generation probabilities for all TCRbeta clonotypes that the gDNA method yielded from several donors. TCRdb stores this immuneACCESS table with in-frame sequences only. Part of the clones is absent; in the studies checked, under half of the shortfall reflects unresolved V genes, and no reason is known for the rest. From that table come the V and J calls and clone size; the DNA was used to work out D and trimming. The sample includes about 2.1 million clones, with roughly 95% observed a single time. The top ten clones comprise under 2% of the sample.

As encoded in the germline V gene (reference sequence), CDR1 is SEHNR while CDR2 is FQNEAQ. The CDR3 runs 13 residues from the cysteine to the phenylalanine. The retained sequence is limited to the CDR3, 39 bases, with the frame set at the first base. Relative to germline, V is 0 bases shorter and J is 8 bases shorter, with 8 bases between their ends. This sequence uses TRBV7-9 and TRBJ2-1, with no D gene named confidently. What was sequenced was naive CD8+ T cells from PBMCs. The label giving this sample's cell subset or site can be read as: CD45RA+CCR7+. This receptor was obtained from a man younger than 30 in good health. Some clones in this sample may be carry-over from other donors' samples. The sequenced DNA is TGTGCCAGCAGCTTAGCCCCCTGGGATGAGCAGTTCTTC. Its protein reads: CASSLAPWDEQFF.